This TCR beta chain was captured by sequencing in a study of blood T cell repertoires in COVID-19. Original handling: Scientists estimated how many nucleated cells there were by amplifying reference gene primers. Assay: immunoSEQ multiplex PCR; the TCRdb copy retains only in-frame clones and omits some. V and J calls and clone size are given by that table; D and trimming were obtained from the DNA. The sample carries over 350,000 clones, roughly 89% recorded once. This CDR3 contains 13 residues. The germline V gene has CDR1 MDHEN and CDR2 SYDVKM. Trimming took off 4 bases at V and 9 bases at J, with 13 bases between the two ends.

The genes are TRBV28 and TRBJ1-5; D is perhaps TRBD1 (5 bases). The origin of this receptor is a woman aged 25 to 45 with active or convalescent COVID-19. The sample was peripheral blood. The CDR3 sequence: CASSYEGLRPQHF. The CDR3 DNA follows: TGTGCCAGCAGTTACGAGGGACTCCGGCCCCAGCATTTT.